These 25 T cell receptor beta chains share one sample of origin, sequenced in a study of CD8 T cells in ankylosing spondylitis. TCRdb reanalysed the 5' RACE reads using MiXCR and keeps one entry per CDR3 protein. The sample shows 450,000 or so distinct CDR3 sequences, about 25% of them seen only once. No antigens are known for them. Findings of the study overall: A motif of fewer than ten highly homologous TCR beta variants was seen as apparently characteristic of ankylosing spondylitis blood.

Sequencing was done on a sample of blood, either unsorted or a sorted T cell fraction (not recorded which). The source is a male donor with ankylosing spondylitis.

This clonotype was detected only a few times. The rearrangement links TRBV20-1 to TRBJ2-1; weak D call: TRBD2 (6 bases). The CDR3 has 14 residues. Trimming took 6 bases from V and 0 from J, leaving 12 bases between them. Per the germline V gene, CDR1 is DFQATT and CDR2 is SNEGSKA (reference sequence). The CDR3 here is CSAPAGSSYNEQFF. The CDR3 nucleotides are TGCAGTGCCCCAGCCGGGAGCTCCTACAATGAGCAGTTCTTC.

This chain uses TRBV7-2 with TRBJ2-7; D uncertain. The length of the CDR3 is 13 residues. V lost 5 bases and J 6 bases, leaving 14 bases between the germline ends. Germline CDR1 SGHTA, CDR2 FQGNSA. CDR3 coding DNA: TGTGCCAGCAGCCAGATAGGGTGGTCCGAGCAGTACGTC. Amino acid sequence: CASSQIGWSEQYV.

This rearrangement joins TRBV7-2 to TRBJ2-7, with TRBD2 identical over 7 bases. From germline, CDR1 is SGHTA and CDR2 FQGNSA. V shed 5 bases, J shed 7 bases, and the junction held 14 bases outside the gene matches. CDR3 size: 15 residues. CDR3 nucleotide sequence: TGTGCCAGCAGCCCCCGGGGGGACCGGGTCTCAGAGCAGTACTTC. It codes for CASSPRGDRVSEQYF.

The chain joins TRBV7-2 to TRBJ1-3; tentatively, D is TRBD1 (5 bases). The V gene lost 1 base and the J gene lost 4 bases, with 14 bases spanning the gap. Germline CDR1 SGHTA, CDR2 FQGNSA. This CDR3 has 16 amino acids. For the CDR3, the DNA is TGTGCCAGCAGCTTAGAGACGTCAGGGTCGGGAAACACCATATATTTT. This sequence encodes CASSLETSGSGNTIYF.

The chain links TRBV3-1 to TRBJ1-4, with unresolved D. Trimming stripped 1 base from V and 8 bases from J, with 11 bases between. This CDR3 comprises 14 residues. CDR1 LGHDT and CDR2 YNNKEL come from the germline V gene (reference sequence). The DNA of the CDR3 is TGTGCCAGCAGCCAAGTGGACGTCGGGGAAAAACTGTTTTTT. This translates into CASSQVDVGEKLFF.

The gene calls are TRBV12-3 or TRBV12-4 and TRBJ2-1; D is undetermined. The CDR3 consists of 13 residues. Trimming removed 5 bases at V and 1 base at J, with 6 bases between. The CDR3 DNA is TGTGCCAGCAGTCATAGGTCCTACAATGAGCAGTTCTTC. Amino acid sequence: CASSHRSYNEQFF.

This clonotype has more than one count but fewer than ten. This chain links TRBV27 with TRBJ1-2; 10 bases fit TRBD1. The V gene's germline CDR1 is MNHEY and CDR2 SMNVEV (reference sequence). With 3 bases clipped from V and 0 bases from J, the junction kept 7 bases outside the gene matches. The CDR3 totals 17 residues. CDR3 loop: CASSFARTGGANYGYTF. DNA for the CDR3: TGTGCCAGCAGTTTCGCAAGGACAGGGGGGGCTAACTATGGCTACACCTTC.

The rearrangement uses TRBV11-2 and TRBJ1-5; D ambiguous. Trimming took 2 bases from V and 5 from J, leaving 10 bases between them. This CDR3 comprises 14 residues. Germline V gene data show CDR1 as SGHAT and CDR2 as FQNNGV. The CDR3 bases are TGTGCCAGCAGCTTATTGGGTAGGGATCAGCCCCAGCATTTT. Encoded protein: CASSLLGRDQPQHF.

V usage is TRBV20-1 and J usage is TRBJ2-7; 10 nucleotides agree with TRBD1. CDR1 DFQATT and CDR2 SNEGSKA come from the germline V gene (reference sequence). CDR3 size: 15 residues. After removal of 1 base from V and 0 bases from J, the junction contained 3 bases not matched to a gene. The CDR3 DNA sequence: TGCAGTGCTAGAGCCGGGACAGGGGACTCCTACGAGCAGTACTTC. This codes for CSARAGTGDSYEQYF.

The chain combines TRBV7-2 with TRBJ1-2, with D possibly being TRBD1 (6 bases). The CDR3 totals 16 residues. The V and J ends lost 2 bases and 2 bases respectively, with 15 bases between them. The germline V gene has CDR1 SGHTA and CDR2 FQGNSA. As DNA, the CDR3 is TGTGCCAGCAGCTTAAGTGGAGACAGGAACAACTATGGCTACACCTTC. Protein product: CASSLSGDRNNYGYTF.

In its sample, this clonotype was seen a few times. The V and J genes are TRBV12-3 or TRBV12-4 and TRBJ2-7, with D possibly being TRBD2 (7 bases). With 5 bases removed from V and 2 bases from J, the gap between germline ends came to 13 bases. This CDR3 is 14 amino acids long. The CDR3 reads CASSTGRGAYEQYF. In nucleotides, the CDR3 is TGTGCCAGCAGTACAGGGAGGGGGGCCTACGAGCAGTACTTC.

This clonotype was detected a few times. The gene calls are TRBV12-3 or TRBV12-4 and TRBJ2-1; TRBD2 aligns across 8 bases. J lost 11 bases, V lost 3 bases, and 6 bases had no gene match. The CDR3 is 13 amino acids. The CDR3 sequence: CASSFGREDKQFF. DNA for the CDR3: TGTGCCAGCAGTTTTGGGCGGGAGGATAAGCAGTTCTTC.

This clonotype has just a few counts. The chain is built from TRBV7-2 and TRBJ1-1, with D unresolved. This CDR3 has 13 residues. V lost 2 bases, J lost 5 bases, and 9 bases lay in between. In germline, CDR1 is SGHTA, CDR2 FQGNSA. The CDR3 region has the DNA TGTGCCAGCAGCTTATCCCTGAGGACTGAAGCTTTCTTT. Its protein is CASSLSLRTEAFF. Combining the CDR3 with reference TRBV7-2 and TRBJ1-1 gives the whole variable domain GAGVSQSPSNKVTEKGKDVELRCDPISGHTALYWYRQSLGQGLEFLIYFQGNSAPDKSGLPSDRFSAERTGGSVSTLTIQRTQQEDSAVYLCASSLSLRTEAFFGQGTRLTVV.

The chain combines TRBV21-1 with TRBJ2-7; whether TRBD1, the table's D call, matches the DNA was not checked. TRBV21-1 is labeled a pseudogene. CDR3 size: 19 residues. CDR3 region: CASHYSRQGCPPGSYEQYF. DNA of the CDR3: TGTGCCAGCCACTACTCTAGACAGGGATGTCCCCCAGGCTCCTACGAGCAGTACTTC.

The chain links TRBV18 to TRBJ2-1; no reliable D call. The length of the CDR3 is 14 residues. V gave up 2 bases and J gave up 5 bases, with 10 bases separating them. Germline V gene sequence: CDR1 KGHSH, CDR2 LQKENI. The CDR3 loop is CASSPTGLDNEQFF. DNA of the CDR3: TGTGCCAGCTCACCAACGGGTCTAGACAATGAGCAGTTCTTC.

This clonotype was detected only a few times. The V call is TRBV7-2, the J call TRBJ2-2; 7 positions match TRBD2. The V segment lost 5 bases and the J segment 9 bases; nucleotides outside the gene matches: 15. The CDR3 extends over 16 amino acids. Germline CDR1 SGHTA, CDR2 FQGNSA. The CDR3 DNA reads TGTGCCAGCAGCACCCGCGGCGGGGGAAGAGGCCGGGAGCTGTTTTTT. Translating gives CASSTRGGGRGRELFF.

This clonotype was counted a few times. The chain couples TRBV11-2 to TRBJ2-3; D not certain. The CDR3 contains 13 residues. Germline CDR1 SGHAT, CDR2 FQNNGV. V gave up 5 bases and J gave up 2 bases, with 8 bases separating them. The CDR3 DNA sequence: TGTGCCAGCAGCAGACAACCCACAGATACGCAGTATTTT. It yields the protein CASSRQPTDTQYF.

The J gene is TRBJ2-2, the V gene TRBV11-2, with 14 bases matching TRBD2. From germline, CDR1 is SGHAT and CDR2 FQNNGV. The V and J ends lost 5 bases and 4 bases, in that order; junction bases with no gene match: 6. The length of the CDR3 is 17 residues. The CDR3 protein is CASSTGLAGGITGELFF. DNA for the CDR3: TGTGCCAGCAGCACCGGACTAGCGGGAGGAATCACCGGGGAGCTGTTTTTT.

The gene calls are TRBV6-1 and TRBJ1-1; D is uncertain. This CDR3 is built from 15 residues. Germline V gene sequence: CDR1 MNHNS, CDR2 SASEGT. V lost 3 bases, J lost 3 bases, and 14 bases lay in between. The CDR3 nucleotides read TGTGCCAGCAGTGATTTGGCGGCCAAAGACACTGAAGCTTTCTTT. Encoded protein: CASSDLAAKDTEAFF.

The chain uses TRBV20-1 and TRBJ2-6; 9 nucleotides agree with TRBD1. Trimming removed 2 bases from V and 1 base from J; junction bases left unmatched: 3. This CDR3 region has 16 residues. Germline V gene sequence: CDR1 DFQATT, CDR2 SNEGSKA (reference sequence). CDR3 sequence (DNA): TGCAGTGCTAGAAGGGACAGGGAATCTGGGGCCAACGTCCTGACTTTC. Translation: CSARRDRESGANVLTF.

This clonotype has a count of ten or more. This sequence joins TRBV12-3 or TRBV12-4 and TRBJ1-6; the D is unclear. Trimming removed 6 bases at V and 0 bases at J, with 9 bases between. The CDR3 is 15 amino acids. CDR3 sequence (DNA): TGTGCCAGCAGACCCGGGAGCTCCTATAATTCACCCCTCCACTTT. Amino acid sequence: CASRPGSSYNSPLHF.

There are a few counts of this clonotype. The chain has TRBV10-3 and TRBJ2-5, with 7 positions matching TRBD2. V lost 2 bases and J lost 5; bases outside the gene matches: 5. The CDR3 is 14 amino acids. Germline loops: CDR1 ENHRY, CDR2 SYGVKD. The CDR3 DNA sequence: TGTGCCATCAGTGAGGCGGGAGCCTGGGAGACCCAGTACTTC. Translated: CAISEAGAWETQYF.

This clonotype was observed a handful of times. This chain connects TRBV24-1 to TRBJ2-1, with TRBD2 matching 11 bases. The J segment lost 7 bases and the V segment lost 5 bases, leaving 9 bases of the junction unmatched. Germline V gives CDR1 KGHDR, CDR2 SFDVKD. This CDR3 has 16 amino acids. CDR3 DNA: TGTGCCACCAGTGGCGGTAGCGGGAGGGCCAGGAATGAGCAGTTCTTC. It codes for CATSGGSGRARNEQFF.

This clonotype is labeled as medium-sized. CDR3 residues: CASSYGHGAEQYF. Written as DNA, the CDR3 is TGTGCCAGCAGTTACGGTCACGGGGCCGAGCAGTACTTC. The genes are TRBV6-6 and TRBJ2-7; D could derive from TRBD1 or TRBD2 (5 bases each). Looked up from germline, CDR1 is MNHNY and CDR2 is SVGAGI (reference sequence). The CDR3 length is 13 residues. V lost 2 bases, J lost 6 bases, and 11 bases lay in between.

The V call is TRBV14, the J call TRBJ2-1, with 9 bases that match TRBD2. The V and J ends lost 2 bases and 6 bases, in that order; junction bases with no gene match: 11. CDR3 size: 17 residues. Germline CDR1 and CDR2: SGHDN and FVKESK. The CDR3 bases are TGTGCCAGCAGCCAAAAATACGGGACTAGCACAACCAATGAGCAGTTCTTC. Protein: CASSQKYGTSTTNEQFF. Filled out from reference TRBV14 and TRBJ2-1, the complete variable domain reads EAGVTQFPSHSVIEKGQTVTLRCDPISGHDNLYWYRRVMGKEIKFLLHFVKESKQDESGMPNNRFLAERTGGTYSTLKVQPAELEDSGVYFCASSQKYGTSTTNEQFFGPGTRLTVL.